The clone carrying this TCR beta chain has just a few counts. Its antigen is unknown. These data belong to a study of T-cell memory formation after mild COVID-19. Study-level results: From day 15 to 85, contracting clones were balanced between CD4 and CD8, whereas later expanders leaned toward CD4+.

TCRdb ran MiXCR on the 5' RACE reads and lists one entry per CDR3 protein. The data contain some 290,000 distinct CDR3 sequences, 15% to 20% of them singletons. This CDR3 spans 12 amino acids. Germline CDR1 is SGHDT and CDR2 is YYEEEE. The germline V and J ends were trimmed by 2 bases and 12 bases, with 14 bases remaining between them. Sequencing used PBMCs or a T cell subset sorted from them (not recorded which). The sequence was obtained from a young man who had mild COVID-19 (a few samples of this study predate the infection). Cell type and time point are not known. The V gene is TRBV5-6, the J gene TRBJ1-2; no firm D call. The CDR3 DNA reads TGTGCCAGCAGCTTCCGACCCTCGGAAGACACCTTC. It encodes CASSFRPSEDTF. The whole variable domain, filled in from reference TRBV5-6 and TRBJ1-2, reads DAGVTQSPTHLIKTRGQQVTLRCSPKSGHDTVSWYQQALGQGPQFIFQYYEEEERQRGNFPDRFSGHQFPNYSSELNVNALLLGDSALYLCASSFRPSEDTFGSGTRLTVV.